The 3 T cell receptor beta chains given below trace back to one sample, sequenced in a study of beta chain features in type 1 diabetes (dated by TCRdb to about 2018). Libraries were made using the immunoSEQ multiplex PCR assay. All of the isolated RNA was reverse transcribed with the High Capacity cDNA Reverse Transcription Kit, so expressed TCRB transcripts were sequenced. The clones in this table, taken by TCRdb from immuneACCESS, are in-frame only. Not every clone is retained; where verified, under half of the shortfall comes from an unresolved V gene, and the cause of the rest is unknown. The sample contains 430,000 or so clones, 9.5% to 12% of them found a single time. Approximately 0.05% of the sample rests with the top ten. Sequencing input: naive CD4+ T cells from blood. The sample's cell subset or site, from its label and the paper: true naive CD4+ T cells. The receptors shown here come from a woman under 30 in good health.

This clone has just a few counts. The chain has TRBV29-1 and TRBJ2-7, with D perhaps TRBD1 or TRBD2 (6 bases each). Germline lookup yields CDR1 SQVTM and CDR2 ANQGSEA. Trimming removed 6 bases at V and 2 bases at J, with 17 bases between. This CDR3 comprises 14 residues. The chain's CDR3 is CSVIWGARTYEQYF. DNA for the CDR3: TGCAGCGTCATTTGGGGGGCCCGAACCTACGAGCAGTACTTC.

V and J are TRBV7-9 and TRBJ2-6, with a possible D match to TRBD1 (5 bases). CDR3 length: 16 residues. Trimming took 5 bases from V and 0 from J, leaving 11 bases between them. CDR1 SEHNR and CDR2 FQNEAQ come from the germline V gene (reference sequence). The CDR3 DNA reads TGTGCCAGCAGCCCGAAGACAGACTCTGGGGCCAACGTCCTGACTTTC. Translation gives CASSPKTDSGANVLTF. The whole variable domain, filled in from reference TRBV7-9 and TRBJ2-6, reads DTGVSQNPRHKITKRGQNVTFRCDPISEHNRLYWYRQTLGQGPEFLTYFQNEAQLEKSRLLSDRFSAERPKGSFSTLEIQRTEQGDSAMYLCASSPKTDSGANVLTFGAGSRLTVL.

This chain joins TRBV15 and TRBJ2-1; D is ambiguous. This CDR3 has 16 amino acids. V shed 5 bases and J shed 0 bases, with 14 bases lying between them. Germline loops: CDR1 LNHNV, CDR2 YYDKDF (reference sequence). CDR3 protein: CATSPRTPSSYNEQFF. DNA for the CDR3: TGTGCCACCAGCCCGCGGACCCCGAGCTCCTACAATGAGCAGTTCTTC.